A selection of T cell receptor beta chains follows, all from one sample in a study of pediatric ulcerative colitis. Here immunoSEQ multiplex PCR was the method, and the copy in TCRdb shows in-frame clones only, minus some. The repertoire holds 32,000 or so clones, with approximately 78% as singletons. Material: blood. The source is a boy aged 5 to 17 with severe ulcerative colitis. Both conserved end residues are part of each CDR3.

TRBV4-1	TRBJ2-1	CASSIWGRKHEQFF
TRBV19	TRBJ2-5	CASSPRWALPETQYF
TRBV18	TRBJ1-6	CASSFRDDSPLHF
TRBV27	TRBJ2-7	CASSRTGGNSYEQYF
TRBV7-8	TRBJ1-1	CASSPSRAEAFF
TRBV5-3	TRBJ2-1	CARSEGMVVGYNEQFF
TRBV19	-	CASSISGGKSYEQYF
TRBV19	TRBJ1-1	CASSVYGDGAFF
TRBV9	TRBJ2-2	CASSPPGRNTGELFF
TRBV7-9	TRBJ2-1	CASSSGQGPLYNEQFF
TRBV7-2	TRBJ1-6	CASSSYNSPLHF
TRBV6-5	TRBJ2-7	CASSYSDEQYF
TRBV5-1	TRBJ2-2	CASSLTPTNTGELFF
TRBV7-9	TRBJ1-2	CASSLAPMGVTYGYTF
TRBV6-6	TRBJ1-2	CASSYCPTCGYTF
TRBV7-9	TRBJ1-2	CASSGAFGYTF
TRBV2	TRBJ1-2	CASSPGRGRGYTF
TRBV10-3	TRBJ2-2	CAISEPWVSRELFF
TRBV2	TRBJ2-3	CASGHPGGDTQYF
TRBV27	TRBJ2-3	CASRFPGQGHDNTQYF
TRBV6-6	TRBJ2-5	CASSPWTSLETQYF
TRBV6-6	TRBJ1-1	CASSYEENTEAFF
TRBV5-6	TRBJ1-2	CASSPPVNYGYTF
TRBV19	TRBJ1-1	CASRDGVNTEAFF
TRBV19	TRBJ1-5	CASSIGQGFNNQPQHF
TRBV2	TRBJ2-1	CASIETRGLAAKSYNEQFF
TRBV2	TRBJ1-5	CASSDRTGNQPQHF
TRBV9	TRBJ1-2	CASSVGAYPGHGYTF
TRBV11-2	TRBJ2-7	CASSFKSLYEQYF
TRBV7-9	TRBJ1-1	CASSGDRGWDTEAFF
TRBV6-6	TRBJ2-1	CASTSGGPYNEQFF
TRBV4-1	TRBJ2-5	CASSQWQSETQYF
TRBV13	TRBJ2-5	CASSFGETQYF
TRBV27	TRBJ2-1	CASSQVRGQNNEQFF
TRBV25-1	TRBJ2-7	CASRPDRSGYEQYF
TRBV5-1	TRBJ2-1	CASSVDNEQFF
TRBV7-9	TRBJ2-5	CASSLVSLETQYF
TRBV5-1	TRBJ1-1	CASSFTPGLNTEAFF
TRBV5-6	TRBJ2-7	CASSPDRSLYEQYF
TRBV6-5	TRBJ2-1	CASSLSGGKYNEQFF
TRBV6-1	TRBJ1-1	CASSEFETRRGTEAFF
TRBV30	TRBJ2-3	CAWSVLYSRGGPKQPTDTQYF
TRBV7-9	TRBJ2-3	CASRLTSGITDTQYF
TRBV6-5	TRBJ1-3	CASSYLPSVAENTIYF
TRBV9	TRBJ2-2	CASSVGVAGELFF
TRBV2	TRBJ1-2	CASSWTGSYGYTF
TRBV18	TRBJ2-3	CASSHKSVKDTQYF
TRBV6-6	TRBJ2-5	CASSASSGGTAGTQYF
TRBV9	TRBJ1-2	CASSVWTGVKSTDYGYTF
TRBV7-9	TRBJ2-7	CASRHLNGQPYEQYF
TRBV28	TRBJ1-5	CASSVWDSNQPQHF
TRBV9	TRBJ1-3	CASSVGSYPSGNTIYF
TRBV23-1	TRBJ1-2	CASSQSEGNYGYTF
TRBV20-1	TRBJ1-1	CSAPIPEAFF